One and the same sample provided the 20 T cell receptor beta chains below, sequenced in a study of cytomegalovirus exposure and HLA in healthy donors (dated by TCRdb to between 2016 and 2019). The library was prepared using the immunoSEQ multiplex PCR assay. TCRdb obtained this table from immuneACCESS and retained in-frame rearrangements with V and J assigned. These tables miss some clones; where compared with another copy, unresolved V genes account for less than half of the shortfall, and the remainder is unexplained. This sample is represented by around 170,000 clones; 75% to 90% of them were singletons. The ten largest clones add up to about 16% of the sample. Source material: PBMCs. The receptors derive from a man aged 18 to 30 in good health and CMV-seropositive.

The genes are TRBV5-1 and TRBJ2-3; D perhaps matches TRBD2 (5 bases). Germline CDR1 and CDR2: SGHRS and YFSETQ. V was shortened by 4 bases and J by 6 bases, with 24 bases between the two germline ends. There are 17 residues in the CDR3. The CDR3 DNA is TGCGCCAGCAGCCGACTATCTGGTGGCGGTAGGGTTGATACGCAGTATTTT. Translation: CASSRLSGGGRVDTQYF.

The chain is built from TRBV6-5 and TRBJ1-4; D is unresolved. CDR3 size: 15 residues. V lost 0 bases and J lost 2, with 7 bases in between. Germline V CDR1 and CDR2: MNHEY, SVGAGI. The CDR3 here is CASSYSLQTNEKLFF. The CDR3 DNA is TGTGCCAGCAGTTACTCGTTGCAGACTAATGAAAAACTGTTTTTT.

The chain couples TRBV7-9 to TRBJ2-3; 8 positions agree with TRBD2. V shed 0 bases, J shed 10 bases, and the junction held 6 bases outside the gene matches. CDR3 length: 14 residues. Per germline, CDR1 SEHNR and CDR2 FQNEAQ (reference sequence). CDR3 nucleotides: TGTGCCAGCAGCTTAGCGAAGGGACTAGTGTCGCAGTATTTT. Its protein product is CASSLAKGLVSQYF.

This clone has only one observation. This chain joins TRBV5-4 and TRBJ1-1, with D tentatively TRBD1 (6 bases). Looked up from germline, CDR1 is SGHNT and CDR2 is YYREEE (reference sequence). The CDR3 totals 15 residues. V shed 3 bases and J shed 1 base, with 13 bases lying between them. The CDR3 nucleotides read TGTGCCAGCAGCTCTCAGACAGGTAGGAACACTGAAGCTTTCTTT. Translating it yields CASSSQTGRNTEAFF.

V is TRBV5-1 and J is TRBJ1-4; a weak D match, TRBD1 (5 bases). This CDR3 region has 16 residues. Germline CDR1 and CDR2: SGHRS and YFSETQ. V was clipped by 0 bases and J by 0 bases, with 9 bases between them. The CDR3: CASSLEGIATNEKLFF. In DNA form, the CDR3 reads TGCGCCAGCAGCTTGGAGGGGATTGCAACTAATGAAAAACTGTTTTTT.

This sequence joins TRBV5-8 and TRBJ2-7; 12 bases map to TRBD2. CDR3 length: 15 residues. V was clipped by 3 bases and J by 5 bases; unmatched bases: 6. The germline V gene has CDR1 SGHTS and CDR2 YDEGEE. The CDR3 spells CASSSRLAGVHEQYF. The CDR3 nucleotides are TGTGCCAGCAGCTCCCGACTAGCGGGGGTCCACGAGCAGTACTTC. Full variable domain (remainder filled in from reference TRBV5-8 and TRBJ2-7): EAGVTQSPTHLIKTRGQQATLRCSPISGHTSVYWYQQALGLGLQFLLWYDEGEERNRGNFPPRFSGRQFPNYSSELNVNALELEDSALYLCASSSRLAGVHEQYFGPGTRLTVT.

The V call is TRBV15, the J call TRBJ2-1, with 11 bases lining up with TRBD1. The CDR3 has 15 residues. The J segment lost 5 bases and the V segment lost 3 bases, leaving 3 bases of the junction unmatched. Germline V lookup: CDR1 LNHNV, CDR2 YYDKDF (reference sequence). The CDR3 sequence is CATSSRDRGDNEQFF. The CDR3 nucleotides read TGTGCCACCAGCAGCCGGGACAGGGGGGACAATGAGCAGTTCTTC.

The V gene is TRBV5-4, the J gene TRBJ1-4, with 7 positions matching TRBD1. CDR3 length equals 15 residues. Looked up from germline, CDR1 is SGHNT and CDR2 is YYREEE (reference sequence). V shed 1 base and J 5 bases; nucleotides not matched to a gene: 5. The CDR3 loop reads CASSLSSRGNEKLFF. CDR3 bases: TGTGCCAGCAGCTTGTCCAGCAGGGGGAATGAAAAACTGTTTTTT.

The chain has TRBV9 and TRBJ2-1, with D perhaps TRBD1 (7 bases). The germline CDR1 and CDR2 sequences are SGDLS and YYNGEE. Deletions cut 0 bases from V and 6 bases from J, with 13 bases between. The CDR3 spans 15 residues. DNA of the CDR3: TGTGCCAGCAGCGTAGCCGCGGGACAGCCCAATGAGCAGTTCTTC. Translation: CASSVAAGQPNEQFF.

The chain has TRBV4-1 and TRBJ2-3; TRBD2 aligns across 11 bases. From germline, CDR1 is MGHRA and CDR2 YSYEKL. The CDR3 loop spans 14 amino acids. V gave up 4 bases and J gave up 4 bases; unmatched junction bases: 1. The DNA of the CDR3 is TGCGCCAGCAGCCTTAGCGGGAGGGCAGATACGCAGTATTTT. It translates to CASSLSGRADTQYF.

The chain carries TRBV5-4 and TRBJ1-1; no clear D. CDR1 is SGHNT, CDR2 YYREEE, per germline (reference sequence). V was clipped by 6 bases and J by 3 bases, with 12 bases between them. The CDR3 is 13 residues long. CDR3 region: CASTRMGDTEAFF. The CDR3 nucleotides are TGTGCCAGCACCAGGATGGGTGACACTGAAGCTTTCTTT.

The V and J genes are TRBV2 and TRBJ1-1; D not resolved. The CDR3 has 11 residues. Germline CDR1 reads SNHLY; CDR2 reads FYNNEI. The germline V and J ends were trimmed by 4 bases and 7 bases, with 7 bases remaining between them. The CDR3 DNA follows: TGTGCCAGCAGTGTAGGCGGTGAAGCTTTCTTT. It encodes CASSVGGEAFF.

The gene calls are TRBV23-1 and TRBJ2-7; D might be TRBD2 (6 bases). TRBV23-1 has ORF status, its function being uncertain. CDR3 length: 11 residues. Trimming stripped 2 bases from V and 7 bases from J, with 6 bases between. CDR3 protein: CASSQGREQYF. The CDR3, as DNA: TGCGCCAGCAGTCAAGGGAGGGAGCAGTACTTC.

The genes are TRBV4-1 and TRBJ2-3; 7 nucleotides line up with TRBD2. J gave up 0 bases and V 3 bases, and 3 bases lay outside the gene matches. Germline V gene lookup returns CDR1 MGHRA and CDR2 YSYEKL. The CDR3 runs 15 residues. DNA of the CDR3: TGCGCCAGCAGCCATACTAGCGTAAGCACAGATACGCAGTATTTT. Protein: CASSHTSVSTDTQYF.

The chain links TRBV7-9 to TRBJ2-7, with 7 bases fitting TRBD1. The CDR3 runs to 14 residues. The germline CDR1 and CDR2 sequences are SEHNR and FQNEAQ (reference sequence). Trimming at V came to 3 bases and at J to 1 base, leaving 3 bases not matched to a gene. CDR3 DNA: TGTGCCAGCAGCTTGGCGGACAGGTCCTACGAGCAGTACTTC. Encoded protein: CASSLADRSYEQYF. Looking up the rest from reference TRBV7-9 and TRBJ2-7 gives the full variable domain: DTGVSQNPRHKITKRGQNVTFRCDPISEHNRLYWYRQTLGQGPEFLTYFQNEAQLEKSRLLSDRFSAERPKGSFSTLEIQRTEQGDSAMYLCASSLADRSYEQYFGPGTRLTVT.

CDR3 nucleotide sequence: TGTGCCAGCAGTGAAGGGGGTAGGGGCTATGGCTACACCTTC. Translated, it gives CASSEGGRGYGYTF. The rearrangement joins TRBV6-1 to TRBJ1-2; possible D gene TRBD1, 5 bases. Trimming took 1 base from V and 4 from J, leaving 10 bases between them. The germline V gene has CDR1 MNHNS and CDR2 SASEGT. The CDR3 spans 14 residues.

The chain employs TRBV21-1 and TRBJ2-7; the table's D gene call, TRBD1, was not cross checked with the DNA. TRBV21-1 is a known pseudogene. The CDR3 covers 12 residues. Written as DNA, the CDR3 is TGTGCCAGCAACCCAGGGGGCCACGAGCAGTACTTC. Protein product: CASNPGGHEQYF.

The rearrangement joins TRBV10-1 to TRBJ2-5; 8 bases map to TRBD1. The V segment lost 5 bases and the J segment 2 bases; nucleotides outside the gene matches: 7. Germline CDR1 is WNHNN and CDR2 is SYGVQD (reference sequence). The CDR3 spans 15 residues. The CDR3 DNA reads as TGCGCCAGCAGTCCTCGAGGGACAGGTCAAGAGACCCAGTACTTC. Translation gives CASSPRGTGQETQYF.

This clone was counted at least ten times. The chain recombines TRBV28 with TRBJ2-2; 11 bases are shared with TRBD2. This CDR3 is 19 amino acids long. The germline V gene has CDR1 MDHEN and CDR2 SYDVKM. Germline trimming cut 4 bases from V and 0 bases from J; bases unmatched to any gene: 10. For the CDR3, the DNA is TGTGCCAGCAGTTATCCCGATAGCGGGAGGGACGCGAACACCGGGGAGCTGTTTTTT. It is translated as CASSYPDSGRDANTGELFF.

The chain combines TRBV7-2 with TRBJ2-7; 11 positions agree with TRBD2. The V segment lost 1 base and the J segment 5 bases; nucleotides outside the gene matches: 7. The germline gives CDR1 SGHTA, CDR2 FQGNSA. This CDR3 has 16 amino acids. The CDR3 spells CASSLVPSGRLHEQYF. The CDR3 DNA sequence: TGTGCCAGCAGCTTAGTACCTAGCGGGAGGCTCCACGAGCAGTACTTC.